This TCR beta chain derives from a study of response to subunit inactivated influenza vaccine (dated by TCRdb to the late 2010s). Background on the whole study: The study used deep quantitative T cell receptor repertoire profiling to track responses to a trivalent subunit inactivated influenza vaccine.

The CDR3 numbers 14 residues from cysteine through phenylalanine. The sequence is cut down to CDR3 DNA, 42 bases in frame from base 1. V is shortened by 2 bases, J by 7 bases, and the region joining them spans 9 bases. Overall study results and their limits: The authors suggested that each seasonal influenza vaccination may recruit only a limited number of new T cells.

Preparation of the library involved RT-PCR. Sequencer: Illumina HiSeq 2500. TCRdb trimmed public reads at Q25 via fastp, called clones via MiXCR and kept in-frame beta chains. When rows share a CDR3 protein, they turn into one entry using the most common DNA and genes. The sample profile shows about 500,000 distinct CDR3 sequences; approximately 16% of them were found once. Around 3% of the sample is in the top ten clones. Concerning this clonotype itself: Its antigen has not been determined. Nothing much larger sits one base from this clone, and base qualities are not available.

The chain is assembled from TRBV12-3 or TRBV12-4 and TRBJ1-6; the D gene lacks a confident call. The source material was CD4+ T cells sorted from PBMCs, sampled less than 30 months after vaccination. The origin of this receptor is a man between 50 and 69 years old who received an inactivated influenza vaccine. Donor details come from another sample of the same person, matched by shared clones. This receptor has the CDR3 CASSLRGQNSPLHF. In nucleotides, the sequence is TGTGCCAGCAGTTTACGGGGTCAAAATTCACCCCTCCACTTT.